Below are 22 T cell receptor beta chains sequenced from a single sample in a study of a mutant IDH1 vaccine in newly diagnosed glioma. Time point of the sample: baseline, week 1 (first vaccination visit). Treatment noted: pre-vaccination baseline after standard-of-care therapy. Sequencing used immunoSEQ multiplex PCR; TCRdb keeps in-frame clones, though not all of them. The sample comprises 70,000 to 100,000 clones, roughly 80% of which are singletons, and roughly 5.3% rests with the top ten. This material consisted of PBMCs, taken from a glioma patient treated with radiotherapy, temozolomide or both. These receptors were taken from a man aged 35 to 55 with glioma. Some clones in this sample may be carry-over from other donors' samples.

The rearrangement links TRBV5-1 to TRBJ2-3, with TRBD2 matching 10 bases. Germline values: CDR1 SGHRS, CDR2 YFSETQ. The CDR3 length is 17 residues. V gave up 4 bases and J gave up 1 base; unmatched junction bases: 9. CDR3 sequence (DNA): TGCGCCAGCAGCCCTCGTGGTAGCGGGGGGCGCACAGATACGCAGTATTTT. This sequence encodes CASSPRGSGGRTDTQYF.

The chain has TRBV5-6 and TRBJ1-5, with D tentatively TRBD1 (6 bases). The CDR3 has 15 residues. Trimming cost V 4 bases and J 6 bases, with 17 bases left between them. In germline, CDR1 is SGHDT, CDR2 YYEEEE. In DNA form, the CDR3 reads TGTGCCAGCAGCCCCGGATGGGGGCAGGGTCAGCCCCAGCATTTT. Its translation is CASSPGWGQGQPQHF. Using reference TRBV5-6 and TRBJ1-5 for the parts outside the CDR3, the full variable domain is DAGVTQSPTHLIKTRGQQVTLRCSPKSGHDTVSWYQQALGQGPQFIFQYYEEEERQRGNFPDRFSGHQFPNYSSELNVNALLLGDSALYLCASSPGWGQGQPQHFGDGTRLSIL.

The CDR3 sequence: CSVERTGNYGYTF. The CDR3, as DNA: TGCAGCGTTGAACGAACGGGAAACTATGGCTACACCTTC. The J gene is TRBJ1-2, the V gene TRBV29-1; D gene ambiguous. Germline V CDR1 and CDR2: SQVTM, ANQGSEA. V was trimmed by 2 bases and J by 2 bases, leaving 9 bases between them. The CDR3 is 13 residues long.

The rearrangement joins TRBV11-2 to TRBJ2-5; a possible D gene is TRBD1 (8 bases). V shed 2 bases and J shed 9 bases, with 16 bases lying between them. This CDR3 is built from 14 residues. The germline V gene has CDR1 SGHAT and CDR2 FQNNGV. Written as DNA, the CDR3 is TGTGCCAGCAGCTTATCGAGAACAGGGGGGGCCCAGTACTTC. Translation: CASSLSRTGGAQYF.

This clone was counted a few times. The rearrangement links TRBV2 to TRBJ1-5; D is unclear. The CDR3 totals 13 residues. Trimming removed 3 bases from V and 5 bases from J, with 8 bases in between. CDR1 is SNHLY and CDR2 is FYNNEI in the germline V gene. The CDR3 DNA reads TGTGCCAGCAGTGACGAAGGGTATCAGCCCCAGCATTTT. Its translation is CASSDEGYQPQHF.

The gene calls are TRBV7-9 and TRBJ1-3; D gene ambiguous. V lost 1 base and J 0 bases, leaving 10 bases between the germline ends. Per the germline V gene, CDR1 is SEHNR and CDR2 is FQNEAQ (reference sequence). The CDR3 is 16 residues long. CDR3 DNA: TGTGCCAGCAGCTTAGGCGGGTCGGGCTCTGGAAACACCATATATTTT. This translates into CASSLGGSGSGNTIYF.

The CDR3 bases are TGTGCCAGCAGTGAAAGTTGGGGGAGAAACACTGAAGCTTTCTTT. It specifies CASSESWGRNTEAFF. This chain connects TRBV6-1 to TRBJ1-1; tentatively, D is TRBD1 (5 bases). CDR3 length: 15 amino acids. CDR1 and CDR2 (germline): MNHNS, SASEGT. V was cut by 2 bases and J by 2 bases, with 12 bases left in between.

The gene calls are TRBV10-1 and TRBJ1-1; D possibly corresponds to TRBD1 (6 bases). The V gene's germline CDR1 is WNHNN and CDR2 SYGVQD (reference sequence). The V gene lost 3 bases and the J gene lost 5 bases, with 10 bases spanning the gap. The CDR3 covers 13 residues. CDR3 in DNA: TGCGCCAGCAGTGAAGGGGGGAGGACTGAAGCTTTCTTT. Protein product: CASSEGGRTEAFF.

This chain uses TRBV19 with TRBJ1-5; 7 positions agree with TRBD1. Germline CDR1 LNHDA, CDR2 SQIVND (reference sequence). With 7 bases clipped from V and 8 bases from J, the junction kept 8 bases outside the gene matches. The CDR3 length is 13 residues. The DNA for the CDR3 is TGTGCCAGTAAGACAGGGAACAGGGAGCCCCAGCATTTT. This sequence encodes CASKTGNREPQHF.

The chain carries TRBV30 and TRBJ1-1; 10 nucleotides line up with TRBD1. The V segment lost 4 bases and the J segment 4 bases; nucleotides outside the gene matches: 6. The CDR3 has 14 amino acids. CDR1 and CDR2 (germline): GTSNPN, SVGIG (reference sequence). The CDR3 here is CAWTPDRGVTEAFF. The CDR3 DNA sequence: TGTGCCTGGACTCCGGACAGGGGGGTCACTGAAGCTTTCTTT.

V and J are TRBV5-1 and TRBJ2-2; 8 bases fit TRBD1. The germline CDR1 and CDR2 sequences are SGHRS and YFSETQ. V shed 3 bases, J shed 3 bases, and the junction held 7 bases outside the gene matches. The CDR3 covers 16 residues. In DNA form, the CDR3 reads TGCGCCAGCAGCTCACGACAGGGGTTGGACACCGGGGAGCTGTTTTTT. Translation: CASSSRQGLDTGELFF.

The CDR3 is CASSSRSTGEDTEAFF. Here the CDR3 DNA reads TGTGCCAGCAGTTCCCGATCGACAGGGGAGGACACTGAAGCTTTCTTT. This chain uses TRBV6-5 with TRBJ1-1, with 8 bases matching TRBD1. In germline, CDR1 is MNHEY, CDR2 SVGAGI. Germline trimming cut 4 bases from V and 3 bases from J; bases unmatched to any gene: 10. The CDR3 covers 16 residues.

The J gene is TRBJ2-3, the V gene TRBV5-5; D perhaps matches TRBD1 (7 bases). CDR1 is SGHKS, CDR2 YYEKEE, per germline (reference sequence). Trimming took off 4 bases at V and 2 bases at J, with 14 bases between the two ends. The CDR3 runs to 15 residues. The DNA for the CDR3 is TGTGCCAGCAGCGGGGGGACAGTCCTCACAGATACGCAGTATTTT. Protein sequence: CASSGGTVLTDTQYF.

This clone is a singleton in its sample. The chain links TRBV19 to TRBJ1-5; D is uncertain. This CDR3 comprises 13 residues. Germline assignment: CDR1 LNHDA and CDR2 SQIVND (reference sequence). Between the trimmed V and J ends, which lost 5 bases and 3 bases, there was a span of 8 bases. Here the CDR3 DNA reads TGTGCCAGTAGTTGGGAGATCAATCAGCCCCAGCATTTT. Translated: CASSWEINQPQHF.

V gene TRBV7-2 combines with J gene TRBJ2-2; D ambiguous. Germline V gene sequence: CDR1 SGHTA, CDR2 FQGNSA. With 2 bases removed from V and 6 bases from J, the gap between germline ends came to 7 bases. The CDR3 spans 13 residues. The CDR3 sequence: CASSLFGSGELFF. The CDR3 bases are TGTGCCAGCAGCTTATTCGGGTCCGGGGAGCTGTTTTTT.

V is TRBV30 and J is TRBJ1-1, with a tentative D call TRBD1 (6 bases). Germline CDR1 reads GTSNPN; CDR2 reads SVGIG (reference sequence). V lost 2 bases and J lost 6, with 16 bases in between. This CDR3 region has 14 residues. CDR3 protein: CAWSHGTSGSEAFF. The CDR3 DNA reads TGTGCCTGGAGTCACGGGACATCGGGATCTGAAGCTTTCTTT.

The chain is built from TRBV4-1 and TRBJ2-3; 12 nucleotides match TRBD2. V lost 1 base and J lost 7; bases outside the gene matches: 6. CDR3 length: 16 residues. Germline CDR1 is MGHRA and CDR2 is YSYEKL. Here the CDR3 reads CASSQGTSGGQNTQYF. DNA of the CDR3: TGCGCCAGCAGCCAAGGAACTAGCGGGGGGCAGAATACGCAGTATTTT.

This clone was counted only a few times. This sample includes further DNA sequences coding for the same CDR3. V gene TRBV6-5 combines with J gene TRBJ1-1; weak D call: TRBD1 (5 bases). The CDR3 runs to 11 residues. Trimming left V 9 bases short and J 4 bases short, with 9 bases between. In germline, CDR1 is MNHEY, CDR2 SVGAGI. The CDR3 is CASRGATEAFF. In DNA form, the CDR3 reads TGTGCCAGTAGAGGGGCCACTGAAGCTTTCTTT.

The chain recombines TRBV14 with TRBJ1-1; the D is unclear. CDR1 is SGHDN, CDR2 FVKESK, per germline. V was trimmed by 9 bases and J by 6 bases, leaving 23 bases between them. This CDR3 has 15 residues. CDR3 protein: CARDVSGKREAEAFF. CDR3 DNA: TGTGCCAGGGATGTCTCCGGGAAAAGGGAAGCTGAAGCTTTCTTT.

Turning to this clone: Different DNA sequences within this sample yield the same CDR3. The chain links TRBV5-1 to TRBJ1-5, with D unresolved. Trimming removed 2 bases from V and 4 bases from J, with 10 bases in between. Germline assignment: CDR1 SGHRS and CDR2 YFSETQ. The CDR3 runs to 14 residues. For the CDR3, the DNA is TGCGCCAGCAGCTTAGGAGACGGGAATCAGCCCCAGCATTTT. Its translation: CASSLGDGNQPQHF.

A single count supports this clone. The chain recombines TRBV6-5 with TRBJ1-6; maybe TRBD1 (6 bases). Per the germline V gene, CDR1 is MNHEY and CDR2 is SVGAGI. There are 15 residues in the CDR3. V lost 2 bases and J 9 bases, leaving 14 bases between the germline ends. CDR3 in amino acids: CASSYAGGPTSPLHF. CDR3 coding DNA: TGTGCCAGCAGTTACGCTGGGGGGCCTACTTCACCCCTCCACTTT.

The CDR3 DNA follows: TGTGCCAGCAGCCAAAGACAGAACTATGGCTACACCTTC. Residues: CASSQRQNYGYTF. The rearrangement uses TRBV7-2 and TRBJ1-2, with a tentative D call TRBD1 (5 bases). This CDR3 is built from 13 residues. Germline CDR1 and CDR2: SGHTA and FQGNSA. V was shortened by 5 bases and J by 2 bases, with 9 bases between the two germline ends.